The 4 T cell receptor beta chains below all came from one sample that was sequenced in a study of OX40 agonist ivuxolimab in advanced cancers. Using immunoSEQ multiplex PCR, the repertoire was profiled, and TCRdb retains in-frame clones only, with some absent. Among 35,000 to 45,000 clones listed, around 90% were seen once. The sequenced sample was CD4+ or CD8+ T cells sorted from blood, obtained in a trial of the OX40 agonist ivuxolimab. These TCRs come from an adult with an advanced solid tumor such as melanoma, head and neck, liver or kidney cancer.

This rearrangement joins TRBV9 to TRBJ1-6, with a weak D call TRBD1 (6 bases). Germline lookup yields CDR1 SGDLS and CDR2 YYNGEE. This CDR3 has 17 amino acids. V was clipped by 3 bases and J by 10 bases, with 23 bases between them. For the CDR3, the DNA is TGTGCCAGCAGCGCAGGCGAAGGACAGATCCGGGGCTCACCCCTCCACTTT. This encodes CASSAGEGQIRGSPLHF.

The chain is built from TRBV5-4 and TRBJ2-1, with 9 bases fitting TRBD1. V was pared by 5 bases and J by 5 bases, with 5 bases of the junction left unmatched. This CDR3 contains 14 residues. Per germline, CDR1 SGHNT and CDR2 YYREEE (reference sequence). CDR3 sequence (DNA): TGTGCCAGCAGGTCGGACAGGGGCCACAATGAGCAGTTCTTC. Translating gives CASRSDRGHNEQFF. Variable domain in full (rest from reference TRBV5-4 and TRBJ2-1): ETGVTQSPTHLIKTRGQQVTLRCSSQSGHNTVSWYQQALGQGPQFIFQYYREEENGRGNFPPRFSGLQFPNYSSELNVNALELDDSALYLCASRSDRGHNEQFFGPGTRLTVL.

This chain links TRBV15 with TRBJ2-1, with 7 positions matching TRBD2. V lost 1 base to trimming and J lost 3 bases; unmatched junction nucleotides: 3. There are 15 residues in the CDR3. From germline, CDR1 is LNHNV and CDR2 YYDKDF (reference sequence). CDR3 region: CATSRAASGYNEQFF. The DNA of the CDR3 is TGTGCCACCAGCAGAGCGGCTAGCGGCTACAATGAGCAGTTCTTC.

The rearrangement joins TRBV6-1 to TRBJ2-2; D is undetermined. V was clipped by 4 bases and J by 7 bases, with 16 bases between them. Looked up from germline, CDR1 is MNHNS and CDR2 is SASEGT. CDR3 length: 15 residues. The CDR3 protein is CASSGSRAIVGELFF. In DNA, the CDR3 is TGTGCCAGCAGTGGTAGCCGGGCTATAGTCGGGGAGCTGTTTTTT.